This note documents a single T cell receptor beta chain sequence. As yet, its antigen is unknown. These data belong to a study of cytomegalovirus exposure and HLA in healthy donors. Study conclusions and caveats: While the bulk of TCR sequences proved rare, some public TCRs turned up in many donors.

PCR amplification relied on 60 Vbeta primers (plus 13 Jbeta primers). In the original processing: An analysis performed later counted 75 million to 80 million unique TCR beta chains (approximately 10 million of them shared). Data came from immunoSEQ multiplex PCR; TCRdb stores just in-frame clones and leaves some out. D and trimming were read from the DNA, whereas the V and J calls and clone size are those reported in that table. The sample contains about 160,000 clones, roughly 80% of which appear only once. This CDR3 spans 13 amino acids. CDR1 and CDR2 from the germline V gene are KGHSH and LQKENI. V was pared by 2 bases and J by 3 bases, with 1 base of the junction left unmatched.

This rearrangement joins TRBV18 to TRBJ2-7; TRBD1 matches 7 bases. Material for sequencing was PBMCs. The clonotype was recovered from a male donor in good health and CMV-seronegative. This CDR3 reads CASSPGQVYEQYF. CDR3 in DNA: TGTGCCAGCTCACCAGGACAGGTCTACGAGCAGTACTTC.